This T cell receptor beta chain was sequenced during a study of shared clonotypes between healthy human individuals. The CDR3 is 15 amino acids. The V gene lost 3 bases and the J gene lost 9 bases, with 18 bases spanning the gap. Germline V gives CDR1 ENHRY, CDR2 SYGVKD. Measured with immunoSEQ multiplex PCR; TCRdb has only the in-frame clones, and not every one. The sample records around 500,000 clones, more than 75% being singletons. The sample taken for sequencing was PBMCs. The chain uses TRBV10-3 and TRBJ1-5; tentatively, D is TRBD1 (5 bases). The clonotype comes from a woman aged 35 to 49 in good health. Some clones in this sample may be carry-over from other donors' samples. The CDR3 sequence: CAISEVDSTIRPQHF. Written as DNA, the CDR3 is TGTGCCATCAGTGAAGTCGACAGTACAATCAGGCCCCAGCATTTT.